The sequence of this TCR beta chain was determined in a study of glioma-infiltrating T cells after dendritic cell vaccination. Time point specified: after dendritic cell vaccination, including at tumor progression/relapse. V was pared by 5 bases and J by 8 bases, with 9 bases of the junction left unmatched. The CDR3 runs 15 residues. Germline V gives CDR1 MNHEY, CDR2 SVGAGI. TCRB CDR3 was amplified from 2 ug genomic DNA or less. Produced via immunoSEQ multiplex PCR; TCRdb's table is partial and in-frame only. The sample consists of tens of thousands of clones, more than 75% of them appearing once. The sequence was collected from a human donor with glioblastoma. The sample in question was blood, obtained after dendritic cell vaccination. The genes are TRBV6-5 and TRBJ2-3, with 11 bases matching TRBD1. Here the CDR3 DNA reads TGTGCCAGCAGTACCCGGACAGGGGGCCAGCGTACGCAGTATTTT. Amino acid sequence: CASSTRTGGQRTQYF.